The 21 T cell receptor beta chains reported below all come from one sample, sequenced in a study of PD-1 blockade in classical Hodgkin lymphoma. There was relapse after autologous stem cell transplantation in every patient, and there was variation in brentuximab vedotin exposure. Sequenced by immunoSEQ multiplex PCR; TCRdb stores in-frame clones only, minus some. The repertoire holds fewer than 25,000 clones, with 86% as singletons. Here the sequenced sample was peripheral blood mononuclear cells (PBMCs), taken before the second cycle of nivolumab. Source of these receptors: a human donor with classical Hodgkin lymphoma.

The chain links TRBV4-3 to TRBJ2-2, with TRBD2 matching over 7 bases. J lost 7 bases, V lost 1 base, and 3 bases had no gene match. The CDR3 is 14 residues long. Germline V CDR1 and CDR2: LGHNA, YSLEER. CDR3 amino acids: CASSQAGGYGELFF. DNA for the CDR3: TGCGCCAGCAGCCAAGCGGGGGGTTACGGGGAGCTGTTTTTT.

The rearrangement uses TRBV7-2 and TRBJ1-3; 11 bases line up with TRBD1. CDR3 length: 16 amino acids. Germline CDR1 is SGHTA and CDR2 is FQGNSA. With 5 bases clipped from V and 2 bases from J, the junction kept 5 bases outside the gene matches. CDR3 amino acids: CASSRRTGGAGNTIYF. The CDR3 region has the DNA TGTGCCAGCAGCCGGCGGACAGGGGGCGCTGGAAACACCATATATTTT.

The rearrangement joins TRBV4-1 to TRBJ1-2; D is perhaps TRBD1 (6 bases). The germline V gene encodes CDR1 MGHRA and CDR2 YSYEKL. V gave up 4 bases and J gave up 0 bases, with 18 bases separating them. The CDR3 has 17 amino acids. CDR3 residues: CASSPNSQGKANYGYTF. CDR3 nucleotides: TGCGCCAGCAGCCCGAACTCGCAGGGGAAAGCTAACTATGGCTACACCTTC.

The chain recombines TRBV10-2 with TRBJ1-1; perhaps TRBD1 as D (6 bases). The length of the CDR3 is 18 residues. Looked up from germline, CDR1 is WSHSY and CDR2 is SAAADI. Trimming removed 4 bases from V and 0 bases from J, with 21 bases in between. CDR3 sequence: CASSALAPRTALNTEAFF. The CDR3 nucleotides read TGCGCCAGCAGTGCCCTCGCCCCTAGGACAGCATTGAACACTGAAGCTTTCTTT.

V is TRBV7-2 and J is TRBJ2-3; D perhaps matches TRBD1 (6 bases). CDR1 SGHTA and CDR2 FQGNSA come from the germline V gene. The CDR3 has 16 residues. V lost 6 bases, J lost 4 bases, and 20 bases lay in between. The CDR3 DNA follows: TGTGCCAGCAGTATAGACTGGACAGTTTTTCCAGATACGCAGTATTTT. It codes for CASSIDWTVFPDTQYF.

The chain is built from TRBV7-9 and TRBJ2-2; D not resolved. The germline V and J ends were trimmed by 2 bases and 5 bases, with 6 bases remaining between them. The V gene's germline CDR1 is SEHNR and CDR2 FQNEAQ (reference sequence). This CDR3 is 13 amino acids long. CDR3 loop: CASSLLGTGELFF. The CDR3 bases are TGTGCCAGCAGCTTACTTGGGACCGGGGAGCTGTTTTTT.

This chain joins TRBV4-1 and TRBJ2-7; D is unresolved. Trimming removed 1 base from V and 1 base from J, with 11 bases in between. The CDR3 length is 15 residues. Germline V gives CDR1 MGHRA, CDR2 YSYEKL. CDR3 loop: CASSQGKALSYEQYF. DNA for the CDR3: TGCGCCAGCAGCCAAGGTAAAGCGCTTTCCTACGAGCAGTACTTC.

This clone was detected once. V usage is TRBV4-1 and J usage is TRBJ1-1; weak D call: TRBD1 (5 bases). CDR3 length: 15 residues. The V gene lost 0 bases and the J gene lost 5 bases, with 13 bases spanning the gap. Germline loops: CDR1 MGHRA, CDR2 YSYEKL. CDR3 sequence: CASSQDLGARTEAFF. The CDR3 DNA reads as TGCGCCAGCAGCCAAGATTTAGGGGCGAGGACTGAAGCTTTCTTT.

In DNA, the CDR3 is TGTGCCAGCAGCTTATGGGAAACTAGCGGGGGGAAGAATGAGCAGTTCTTC. Its translation is CASSLWETSGGKNEQFF. The chain recombines TRBV7-2 with TRBJ2-1; 12 bases are shared with TRBD2. Germline-derived CDR1 and CDR2 are SGHTA and FQGNSA. The V segment lost 2 bases and the J segment 7 bases; nucleotides outside the gene matches: 9. The CDR3 has 17 amino acids.

This chain's CDR3 is CASSQETGKNTGELFF. CDR3 nucleotide sequence: TGCGCCAGCAGCCAAGAAACCGGGAAGAACACCGGGGAGCTGTTTTTT. The chain has TRBV4-3 and TRBJ2-2; perhaps TRBD2 as D (5 bases). V lost 0 bases and J 1 base, leaving 9 bases between the germline ends. In germline, CDR1 is LGHNA, CDR2 YSLEER. This CDR3 contains 16 residues.

The gene calls are TRBV5-1 and TRBJ2-1, with 10 bases matching TRBD2. The J segment lost 3 bases and the V segment lost 0 bases, leaving 0 bases of the junction unmatched. The CDR3 totals 15 residues. Germline V gene sequence: CDR1 SGHRS, CDR2 YFSETQ. This CDR3 is CASSLERGGYNEQFF. The CDR3 DNA follows: TGCGCCAGCAGCTTGGAGCGGGGGGGCTACAATGAGCAGTTCTTC.

The J gene is TRBJ1-2, the V gene TRBV2; maybe TRBD1 (5 bases). The CDR3 covers 12 residues. CDR1 and CDR2 (germline): SNHLY, FYNNEI. V shed 7 bases and J shed 6 bases, with 12 bases lying between them. CDR3 loop: CASTGGEHGYTF. CDR3 DNA: TGTGCCAGCACGGGGGGTGAGCATGGCTACACCTTC.

V and J are TRBV19 and TRBJ1-1; 8 positions match TRBD1. The CDR3 is made up of 14 amino acids. Germline V gene lookup returns CDR1 LNHDA and CDR2 SQIVND (reference sequence). With V trimmed by 7 bases and J by 3 bases, 7 bases remained unmatched. The CDR3 sequence is CASKSPGGDTEAFF. The CDR3 DNA sequence: TGTGCCAGTAAGTCCCCAGGGGGCGACACTGAAGCTTTCTTT. Together with reference TRBV19 and TRBJ1-1, the CDR3 gives the full variable domain: DGGITQSPKYLFRKEGQNVTLSCEQNLNHDAMYWYRQDPGQGLRLIYYSQIVNDFQKGDIAEGYSVSREKKESFPLTVTSAQKNPTAFYLCASKSPGGDTEAFFGQGTRLTVV.

The V call is TRBV7-9, the J call TRBJ2-2, with TRBD2 as a possible D gene (6 bases). This CDR3 has 14 amino acids. The germline CDR1 and CDR2 sequences are SEHNR and FQNEAQ (reference sequence). V lost 0 bases and J 5 bases, leaving 7 bases between the germline ends. CDR3 sequence reads: CASSLARGTGELFF. In nucleotides, the CDR3 is TGTGCCAGCAGCTTAGCACGGGGGACCGGGGAGCTGTTTTTT. Looking up the rest from reference TRBV7-9 and TRBJ2-2 gives the full variable domain: DTGVSQNPRHKITKRGQNVTFRCDPISEHNRLYWYRQTLGQGPEFLTYFQNEAQLEKSRLLSDRFSAERPKGSFSTLEIQRTEQGDSAMYLCASSLARGTGELFFGEGSRLTVL.

The rearrangement joins TRBV7-8 to TRBJ1-1; the D gene is possibly TRBD1 (5 bases). Germline V gives CDR1 SGHVS, CDR2 FQNEAQ. V lost 1 base to trimming and J lost 1 base, with 7 bases between them. The CDR3 is 14 residues long. CDR3 nucleotides: TGTGCCAGCAGCTTAGGGACACCGAACACTGAAGCTTTCTTT. The encoded protein is CASSLGTPNTEAFF. Complete variable domain (other parts from reference TRBV7-8 and TRBJ1-1): GAGVSQSPRYKVAKRGQDVALRCDPISGHVSLFWYQQALGQGPEFLTYFQNEAQLDKSGLPSDRFFAERPEGSVSTLKIQRTQQEDSAVYLCASSLGTPNTEAFFGQGTRLTVV.

The chain has TRBV5-1 and TRBJ2-3, with D unresolved. The V end lost 2 bases, the J end lost 0 bases, and 10 bases lay between the germline ends. Per germline, CDR1 SGHRS and CDR2 YFSETQ. The CDR3 loop spans 15 amino acids. CDR3 amino acids: CASSLPASSTDTQYF. CDR3 coding DNA: TGCGCCAGCAGCTTACCCGCTTCTAGCACAGATACGCAGTATTTT.

The genes are TRBV28 and TRBJ1-6; D unresolved. Trimming cost V 6 bases and J 7 bases, with 10 bases left between them. The CDR3 is 13 residues long. Germline values: CDR1 MDHEN, CDR2 SYDVKM. CDR3 sequence (DNA): TGTGCCAGCAGAAAGGACCTAAATTCACCCCTCCACTTT. This encodes CASRKDLNSPLHF.

V gene TRBV2 combines with J gene TRBJ2-2, with D possibly being TRBD1 (7 bases). V dropped 5 bases and J dropped 7 bases, with 14 bases sitting between them. CDR1 is SNHLY, CDR2 FYNNEI, per germline. The CDR3 has 14 amino acids. In DNA form, the CDR3 reads TGTGCCAGCAGTCGACAGGGCGGGATCGGGGAGCTGTTTTTT. This translates into CASSRQGGIGELFF.

A single count supports this clone. The V call is TRBV4-3, the J call TRBJ2-7; D gene uncertain. V was clipped by 0 bases and J by 6 bases, with 9 bases between them. The CDR3 spans 13 residues. Germline V gene sequence: CDR1 LGHNA, CDR2 YSLEER. CDR3 DNA sequence: TGCGCCAGCAGCCAAGATCTGGGTACCGAGCAGTACTTC. It encodes CASSQDLGTEQYF.

J is TRBJ1-2 and V is TRBV2; D possibly corresponds to TRBD1 (5 bases). Per germline, CDR1 SNHLY and CDR2 FYNNEI. The CDR3 extends over 13 amino acids. With 6 bases removed from V and 3 bases from J, the gap between germline ends came to 11 bases. CDR3 in amino acids: CASRVGRDYGYTF. Written as DNA, the CDR3 is TGTGCCAGCAGGGTTGGCAGGGACTATGGCTACACCTTC.

This clone was counted only a few times. The chain joins TRBV7-9 to TRBJ1-2; D unclear. The germline V and J ends were trimmed by 5 bases and 0 bases, with 10 bases remaining between them. This CDR3 is built from 14 residues. The germline V gene has CDR1 SEHNR and CDR2 FQNEAQ (reference sequence). This CDR3 is CASSNFGPNYGYTF. In nucleotides, the CDR3 is TGTGCCAGCAGCAATTTCGGGCCTAACTATGGCTACACCTTC.